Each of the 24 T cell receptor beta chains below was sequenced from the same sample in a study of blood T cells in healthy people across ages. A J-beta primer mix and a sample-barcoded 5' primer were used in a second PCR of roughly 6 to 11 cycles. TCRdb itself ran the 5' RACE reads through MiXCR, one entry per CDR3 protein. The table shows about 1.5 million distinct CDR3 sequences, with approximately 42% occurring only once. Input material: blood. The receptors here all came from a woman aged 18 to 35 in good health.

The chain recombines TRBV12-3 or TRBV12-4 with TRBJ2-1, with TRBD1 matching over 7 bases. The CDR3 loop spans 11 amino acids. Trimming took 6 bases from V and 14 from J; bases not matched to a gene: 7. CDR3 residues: CASSNRDSKFF. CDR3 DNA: TGTGCCAGCAGCAACCGGGACAGTAAGTTCTTC.

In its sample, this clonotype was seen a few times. CDR3 DNA: TGCAGTGCTGCCGGGACAGGGTTTTTAGAGACCCAGTACTTC. This codes for CSAAGTGFLETQYF. The rearrangement joins TRBV20-1 to TRBJ2-5; 9 bases fit TRBD1. Germline V lookup: CDR1 DFQATT, CDR2 SNEGSKA (reference sequence). The V segment lost 5 bases and the J segment 4 bases; nucleotides outside the gene matches: 8. There are 14 residues in the CDR3.

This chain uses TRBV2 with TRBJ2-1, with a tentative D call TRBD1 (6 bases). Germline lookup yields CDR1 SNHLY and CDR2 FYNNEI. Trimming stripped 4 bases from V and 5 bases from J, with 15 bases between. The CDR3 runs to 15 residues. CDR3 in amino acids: CASSAQGNPNNEQFF. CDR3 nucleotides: TGTGCCAGCAGTGCACAGGGAAATCCGAACAATGAGCAGTTCTTC.

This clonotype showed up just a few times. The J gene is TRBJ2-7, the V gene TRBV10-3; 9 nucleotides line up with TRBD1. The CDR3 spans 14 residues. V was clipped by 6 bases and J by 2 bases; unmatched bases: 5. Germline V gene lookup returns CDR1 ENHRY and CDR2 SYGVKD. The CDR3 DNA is TGTGCCATCAGCGTGGGACAGGGCACCTACGAGCAGTACTTC. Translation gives CAISVGQGTYEQYF.

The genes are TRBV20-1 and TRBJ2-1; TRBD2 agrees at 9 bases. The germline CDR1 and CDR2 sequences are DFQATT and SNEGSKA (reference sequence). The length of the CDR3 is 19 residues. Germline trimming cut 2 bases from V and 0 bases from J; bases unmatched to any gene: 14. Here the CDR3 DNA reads TGCAGTGCTAGACAGGCTAGCGGGGAGTTACTCAGCTCCTACAATGAGCAGTTCTTC. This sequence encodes CSARQASGELLSSYNEQFF.

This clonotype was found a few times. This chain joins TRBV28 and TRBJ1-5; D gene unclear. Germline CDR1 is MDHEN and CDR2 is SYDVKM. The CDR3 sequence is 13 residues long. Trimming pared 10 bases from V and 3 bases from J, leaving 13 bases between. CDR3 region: CAIRTGNNQPQHF. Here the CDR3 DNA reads TGTGCCATCCGGACGGGTAACAATCAGCCCCAGCATTTT.

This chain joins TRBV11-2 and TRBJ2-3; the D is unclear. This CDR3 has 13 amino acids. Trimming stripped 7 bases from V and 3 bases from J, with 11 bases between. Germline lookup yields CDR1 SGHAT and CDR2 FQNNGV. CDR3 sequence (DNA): TGTGCCAGCACCCCCATTCGGACAGATACGCAGTATTTT. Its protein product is CASTPIRTDTQYF. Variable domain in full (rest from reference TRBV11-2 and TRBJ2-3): EAGVAQSPRYKIIEKRQSVAFWCNPISGHATLYWYQQILGQGPKLLIQFQNNGVVDDSQLPKDRFSAERLKGVDSTLKIQPAKLEDSAVYLCASTPIRTDTQYFGPGTRLTVL.

The CDR3 reads CASSVSLYWEQFF. CDR3 DNA: TGTGCCAGCAGTGTCTCCCTCTACTGGGAGCAGTTCTTC. The chain uses TRBV27 and TRBJ2-1; D not certain. The CDR3 has 13 amino acids. The V and J ends lost 5 bases and 10 bases respectively, with 15 bases between them. Germline V lookup: CDR1 MNHEY, CDR2 SMNVEV (reference sequence).

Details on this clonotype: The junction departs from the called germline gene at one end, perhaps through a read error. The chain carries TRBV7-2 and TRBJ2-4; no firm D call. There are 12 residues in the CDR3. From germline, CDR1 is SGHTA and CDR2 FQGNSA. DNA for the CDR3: TGTGCCGGCAGCTTCTACCTAAACATTCAGTACTTC. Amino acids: CAGSFYLNIQYF.

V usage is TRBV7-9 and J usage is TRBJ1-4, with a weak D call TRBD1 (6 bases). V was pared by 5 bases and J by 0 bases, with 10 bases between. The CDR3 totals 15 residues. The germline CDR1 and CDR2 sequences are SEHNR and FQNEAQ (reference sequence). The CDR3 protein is CASSNGQTTNEKLFF. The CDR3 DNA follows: TGTGCCAGCAGCAACGGACAGACAACTAATGAAAAACTGTTTTTT.

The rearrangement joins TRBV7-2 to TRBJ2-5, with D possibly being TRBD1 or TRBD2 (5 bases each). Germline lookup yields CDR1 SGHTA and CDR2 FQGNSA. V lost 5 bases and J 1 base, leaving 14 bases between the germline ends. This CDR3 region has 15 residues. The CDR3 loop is CASSALGRTQETQYF. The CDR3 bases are TGTGCCAGCAGCGCCCTGGGACGGACCCAAGAGACCCAGTACTTC.

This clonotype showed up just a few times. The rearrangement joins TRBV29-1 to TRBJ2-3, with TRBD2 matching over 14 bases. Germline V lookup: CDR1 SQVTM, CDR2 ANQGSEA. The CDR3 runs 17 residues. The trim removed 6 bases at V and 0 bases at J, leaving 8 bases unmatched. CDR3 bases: TGCAGCGTCGAGGGACTAGCGGGAGAGGGGAGCACAGATACGCAGTATTTT. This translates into CSVEGLAGEGSTDTQYF.

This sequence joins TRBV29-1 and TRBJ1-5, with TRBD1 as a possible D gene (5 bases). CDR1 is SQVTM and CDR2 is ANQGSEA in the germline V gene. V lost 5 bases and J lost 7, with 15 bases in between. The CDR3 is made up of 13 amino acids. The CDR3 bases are TGCAGCGTTACTGTTGGGGGAGGCCAGCCCCAGCATTTT. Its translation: CSVTVGGGQPQHF.

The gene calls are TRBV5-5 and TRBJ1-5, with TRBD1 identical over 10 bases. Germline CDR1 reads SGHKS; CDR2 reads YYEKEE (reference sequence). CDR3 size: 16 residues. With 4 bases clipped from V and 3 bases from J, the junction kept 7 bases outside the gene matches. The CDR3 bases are TGTGCCAGCAGCCTAGGGACAGGGGACCCCAATCAGCCCCAGCATTTT. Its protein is CASSLGTGDPNQPQHF.

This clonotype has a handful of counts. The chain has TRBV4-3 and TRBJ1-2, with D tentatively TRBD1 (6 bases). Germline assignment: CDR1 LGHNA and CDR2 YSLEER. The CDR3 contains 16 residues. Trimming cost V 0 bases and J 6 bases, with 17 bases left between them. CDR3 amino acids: CASSQDLGGLVDGYTF. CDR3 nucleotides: TGCGCCAGCAGCCAAGATCTGGGGGGCTTAGTAGATGGCTACACCTTC.

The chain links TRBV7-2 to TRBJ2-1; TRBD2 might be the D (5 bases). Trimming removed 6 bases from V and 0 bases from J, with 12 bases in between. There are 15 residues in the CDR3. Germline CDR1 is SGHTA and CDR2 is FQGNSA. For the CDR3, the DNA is TGTGCCAGCAGGAAGAGGGCGGACTCCTACAATGAGCAGTTCTTC. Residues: CASRKRADSYNEQFF.

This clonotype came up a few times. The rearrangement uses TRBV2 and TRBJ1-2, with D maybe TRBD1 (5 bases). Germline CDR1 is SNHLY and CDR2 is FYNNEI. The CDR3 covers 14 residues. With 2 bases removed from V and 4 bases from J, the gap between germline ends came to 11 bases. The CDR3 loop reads CASSERQGGYGYTF. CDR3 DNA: TGTGCCAGCAGTGAACGGCAGGGAGGCTATGGCTACACCTTC. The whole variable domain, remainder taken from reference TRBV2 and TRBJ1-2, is EPEVTQTPSHQVTQMGQEVILRCVPISNHLYFYWYRQILGQKVEFLVSFYNNEISEKSEIFDDQFSVERPDGSNFTLKIRSTKLEDSAMYFCASSERQGGYGYTFGSGTRLTVV.

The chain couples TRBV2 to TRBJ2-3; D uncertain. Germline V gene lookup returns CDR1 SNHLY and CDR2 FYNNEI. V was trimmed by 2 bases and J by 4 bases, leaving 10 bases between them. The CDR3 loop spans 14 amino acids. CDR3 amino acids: CASSEPLGSDTQYF. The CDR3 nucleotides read TGTGCCAGCAGTGAACCCCTAGGTTCAGATACGCAGTATTTT.

The CDR3 bases are TGTGCCAGCAGCTTAGTGGGTCTTCTTTTGAACACTGAAGCTTTCTTT. Translating it yields CASSLVGLLLNTEAFF. V gene TRBV7-9 combines with J gene TRBJ1-1; D is ambiguous. Looked up from germline, CDR1 is SEHNR and CDR2 is FQNEAQ (reference sequence). This CDR3 is built from 16 residues. Trimming took off 1 base at V and 0 bases at J, with 12 bases between the two ends.

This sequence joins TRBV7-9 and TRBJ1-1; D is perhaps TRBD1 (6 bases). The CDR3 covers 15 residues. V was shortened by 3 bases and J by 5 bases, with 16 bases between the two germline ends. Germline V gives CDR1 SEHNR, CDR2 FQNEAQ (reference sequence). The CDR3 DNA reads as TGTGCCAGCAGCTTTTACAGGGACTGGGAGACTGAAGCTTTCTTT. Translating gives CASSFYRDWETEAFF.

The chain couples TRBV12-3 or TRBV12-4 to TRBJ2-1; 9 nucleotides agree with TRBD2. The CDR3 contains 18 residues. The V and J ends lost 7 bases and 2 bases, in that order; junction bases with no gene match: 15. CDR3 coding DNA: TGTGCCAGCACGACAGGGTTGGTAGCGGGAGACACCTACAATGAGCAGTTCTTC. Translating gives CASTTGLVAGDTYNEQFF.

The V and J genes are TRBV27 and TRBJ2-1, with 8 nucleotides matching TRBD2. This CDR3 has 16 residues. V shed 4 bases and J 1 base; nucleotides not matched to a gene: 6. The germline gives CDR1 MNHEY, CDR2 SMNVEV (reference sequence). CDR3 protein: CASSYIAGFSYNEQFF. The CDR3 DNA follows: TGTGCCAGCAGTTATATAGCGGGATTTTCCTACAATGAGCAGTTCTTC.

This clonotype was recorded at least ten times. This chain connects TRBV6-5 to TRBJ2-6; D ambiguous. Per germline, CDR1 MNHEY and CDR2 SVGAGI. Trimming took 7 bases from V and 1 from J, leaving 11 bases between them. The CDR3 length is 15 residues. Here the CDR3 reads CASKPLASGANVLTF. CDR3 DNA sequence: TGTGCCAGCAAACCGTTGGCGTCTGGGGCCAACGTCCTGACTTTC.

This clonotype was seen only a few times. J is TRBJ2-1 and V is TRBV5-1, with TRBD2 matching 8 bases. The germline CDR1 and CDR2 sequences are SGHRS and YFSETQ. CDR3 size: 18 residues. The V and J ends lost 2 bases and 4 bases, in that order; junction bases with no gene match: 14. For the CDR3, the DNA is TGCGCCAGCAGCTTTTCGGGGGGGGACTCCGTAATATACAATGAGCAGTTCTTC. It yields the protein CASSFSGGDSVIYNEQFF.